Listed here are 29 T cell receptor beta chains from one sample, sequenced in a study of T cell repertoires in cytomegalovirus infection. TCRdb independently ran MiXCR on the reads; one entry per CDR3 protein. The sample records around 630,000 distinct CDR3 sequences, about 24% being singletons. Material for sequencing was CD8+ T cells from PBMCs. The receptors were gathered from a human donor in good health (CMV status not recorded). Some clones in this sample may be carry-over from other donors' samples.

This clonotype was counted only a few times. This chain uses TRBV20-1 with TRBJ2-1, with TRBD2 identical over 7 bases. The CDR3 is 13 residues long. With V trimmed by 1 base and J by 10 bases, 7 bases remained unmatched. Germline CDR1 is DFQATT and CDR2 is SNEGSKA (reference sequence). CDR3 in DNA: TGCAGTGCTAGAGGGGGGGGGTTATTAGAGCAGTTCTTC. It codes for CSARGGGLLEQFF.

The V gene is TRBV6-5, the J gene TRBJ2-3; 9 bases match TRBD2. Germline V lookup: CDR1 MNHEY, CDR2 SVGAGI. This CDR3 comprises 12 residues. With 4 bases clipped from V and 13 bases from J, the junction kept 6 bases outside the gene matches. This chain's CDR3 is CASSSPGLAKYF. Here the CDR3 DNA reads TGTGCCAGCAGTTCACCGGGACTAGCAAAGTATTTT.

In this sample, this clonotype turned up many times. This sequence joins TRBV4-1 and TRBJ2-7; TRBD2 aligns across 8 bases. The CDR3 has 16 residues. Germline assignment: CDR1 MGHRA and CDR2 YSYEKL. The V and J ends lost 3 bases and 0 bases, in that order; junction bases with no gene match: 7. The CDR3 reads CASSQSSAGDSYEQYF. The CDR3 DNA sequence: TGCGCCAGCAGCCAGTCCTCAGCGGGGGACTCCTACGAGCAGTACTTC.

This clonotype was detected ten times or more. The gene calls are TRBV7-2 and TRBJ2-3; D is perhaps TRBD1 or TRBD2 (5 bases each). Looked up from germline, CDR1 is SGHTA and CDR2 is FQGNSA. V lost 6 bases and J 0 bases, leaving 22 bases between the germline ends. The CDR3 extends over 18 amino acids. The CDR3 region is CASSWGMLADLSTDTQYF. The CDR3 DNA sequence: TGTGCCAGCAGTTGGGGGATGCTAGCCGACCTTAGCACAGATACGCAGTATTTT.

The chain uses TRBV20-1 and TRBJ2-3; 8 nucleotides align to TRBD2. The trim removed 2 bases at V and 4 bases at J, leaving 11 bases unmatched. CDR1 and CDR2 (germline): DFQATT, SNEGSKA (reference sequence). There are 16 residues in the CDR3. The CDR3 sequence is CSARPRGSGIADTQYF. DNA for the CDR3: TGCAGTGCTAGACCCCGAGGTAGCGGGATAGCAGATACGCAGTATTTT.

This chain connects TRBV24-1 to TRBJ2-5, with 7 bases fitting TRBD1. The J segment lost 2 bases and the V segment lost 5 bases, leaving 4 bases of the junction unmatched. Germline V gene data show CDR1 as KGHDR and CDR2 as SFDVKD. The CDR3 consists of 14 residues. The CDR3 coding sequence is TGTGCCACCAGTGCTCGGGACAGACAAGAGACCCAGTACTTC. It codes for CATSARDRQETQYF.

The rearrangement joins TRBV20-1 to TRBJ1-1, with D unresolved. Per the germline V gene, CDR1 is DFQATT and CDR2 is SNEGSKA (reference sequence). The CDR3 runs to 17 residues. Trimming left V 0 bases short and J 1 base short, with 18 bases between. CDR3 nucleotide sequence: TGCAGTGCTAGAGATAAGGCGGCCCCTCGGCGGAACACTGAAGCTTTCTTT. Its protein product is CSARDKAAPRRNTEAFF.

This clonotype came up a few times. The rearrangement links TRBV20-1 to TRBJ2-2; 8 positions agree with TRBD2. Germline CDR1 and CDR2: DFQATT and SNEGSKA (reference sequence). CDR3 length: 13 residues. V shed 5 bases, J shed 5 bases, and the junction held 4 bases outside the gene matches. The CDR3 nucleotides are TGCAGTGCTGACTTAGCGGGGACCGGGGAGCTGTTTTTT. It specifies CSADLAGTGELFF.

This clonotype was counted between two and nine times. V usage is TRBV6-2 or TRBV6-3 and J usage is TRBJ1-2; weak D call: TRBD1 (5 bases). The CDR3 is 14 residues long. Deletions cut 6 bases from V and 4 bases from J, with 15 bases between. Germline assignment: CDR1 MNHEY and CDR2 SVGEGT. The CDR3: CASSKIRDPYGYTF. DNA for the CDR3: TGTGCCAGCAGCAAAATCCGGGACCCCTATGGCTACACCTTC.

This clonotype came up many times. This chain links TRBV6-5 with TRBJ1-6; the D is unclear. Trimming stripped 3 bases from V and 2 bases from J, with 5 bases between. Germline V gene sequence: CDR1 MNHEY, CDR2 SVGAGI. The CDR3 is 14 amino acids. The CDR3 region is CASSYDPYNSPLHF. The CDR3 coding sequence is TGTGCCAGCAGTTATGACCCCTATAATTCACCCCTCCACTTT.

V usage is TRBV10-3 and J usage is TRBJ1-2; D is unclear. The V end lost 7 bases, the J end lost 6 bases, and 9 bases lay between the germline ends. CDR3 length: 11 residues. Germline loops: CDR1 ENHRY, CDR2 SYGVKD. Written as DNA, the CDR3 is TGTGCCATCAAAAGCCGGGATGGCTACACCTTC. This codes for CAIKSRDGYTF.

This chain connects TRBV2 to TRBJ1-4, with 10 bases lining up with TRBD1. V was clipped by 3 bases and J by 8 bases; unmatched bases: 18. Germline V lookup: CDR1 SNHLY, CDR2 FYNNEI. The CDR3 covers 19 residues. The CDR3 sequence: CASSDPTGTGDPTPEKLFF. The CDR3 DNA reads TGTGCCAGCAGTGATCCCACCGGGACAGGGGACCCTACCCCCGAAAAACTGTTTTTT. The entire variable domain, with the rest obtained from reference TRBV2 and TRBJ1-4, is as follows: EPEVTQTPSHQVTQMGQEVILRCVPISNHLYFYWYRQILGQKVEFLVSFYNNEISEKSEIFDDQFSVERPDGSNFTLKIRSTKLEDSAMYFCASSDPTGTGDPTPEKLFFGSGTQLSVL.

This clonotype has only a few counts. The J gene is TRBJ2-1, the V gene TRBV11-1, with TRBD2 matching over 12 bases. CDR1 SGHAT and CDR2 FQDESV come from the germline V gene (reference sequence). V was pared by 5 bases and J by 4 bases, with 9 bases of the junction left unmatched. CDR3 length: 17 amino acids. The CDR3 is CASSPSTSGGSYNEQFF. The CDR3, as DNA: TGTGCCAGCAGCCCCTCGACTAGCGGGGGTTCTTACAATGAGCAGTTCTTC. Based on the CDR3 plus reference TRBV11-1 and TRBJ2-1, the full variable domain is EAEVAQSPRYKITEKSQAVAFWCDPISGHATLYWYRQILGQGPELLVQFQDESVVDDSQLPKDRFSAERLKGVDSTLKIQPAELGDSAMYLCASSPSTSGGSYNEQFFGPGTRLTVL.

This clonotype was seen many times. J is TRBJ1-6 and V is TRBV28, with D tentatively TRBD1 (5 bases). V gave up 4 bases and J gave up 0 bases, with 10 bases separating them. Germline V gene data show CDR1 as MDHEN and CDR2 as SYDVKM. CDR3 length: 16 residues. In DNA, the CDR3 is TGTGCCAGCAGTTCCCCCGGGGGCTCCTATAATTCACCCCTCCACTTT. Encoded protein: CASSSPGGSYNSPLHF.

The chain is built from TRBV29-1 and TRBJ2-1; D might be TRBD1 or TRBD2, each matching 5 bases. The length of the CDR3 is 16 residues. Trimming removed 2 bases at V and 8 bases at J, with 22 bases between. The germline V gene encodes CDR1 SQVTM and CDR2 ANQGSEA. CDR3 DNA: TGCAGCGTTGAACCCCAAGGGGCTCGGGGCCCTTATGAGCAGTTCTTC. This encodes CSVEPQGARGPYEQFF.

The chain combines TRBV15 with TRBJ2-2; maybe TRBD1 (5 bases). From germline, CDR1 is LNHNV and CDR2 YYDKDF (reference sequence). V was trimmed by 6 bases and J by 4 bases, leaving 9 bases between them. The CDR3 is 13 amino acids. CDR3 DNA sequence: TGTGCCACCAGTAAGGGGCCCACCGGGGAGCTGTTTTTT. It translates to CATSKGPTGELFF. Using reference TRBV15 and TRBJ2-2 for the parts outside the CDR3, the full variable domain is DAMVIQNPRYQVTQFGKPVTLSCSQTLNHNVMYWYQQKSSQAPKLLFHYYDKDFNNEADTPDNFQSRRPNTSFCFLDIRSPGLGDTAMYLCATSKGPTGELFFGEGSRLTVL.

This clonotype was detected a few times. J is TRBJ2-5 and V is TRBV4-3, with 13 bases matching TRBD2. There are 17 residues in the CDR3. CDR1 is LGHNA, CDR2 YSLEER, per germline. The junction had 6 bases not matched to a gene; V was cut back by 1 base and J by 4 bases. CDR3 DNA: TGCGCCAGCAGCCAAGCCCCCGGACTAGCGGGGGCAGAGACCCAGTACTTC. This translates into CASSQAPGLAGAETQYF.

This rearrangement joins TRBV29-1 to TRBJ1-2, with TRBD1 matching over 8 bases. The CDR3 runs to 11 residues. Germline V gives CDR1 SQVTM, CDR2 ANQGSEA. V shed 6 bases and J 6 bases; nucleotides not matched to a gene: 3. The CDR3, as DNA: TGCAGCGTGACGGACAGGGATGGCTACACCTTC. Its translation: CSVTDRDGYTF.

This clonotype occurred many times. Here the CDR3 DNA reads TGTGCCAGCAGTTACTATCCGGGACAGAGCTCCTACGAGCAGTACGTC. Its translation: CASSYYPGQSSYEQYV. The V call is TRBV6-2 or TRBV6-3, the J call TRBJ2-7; TRBD1 agrees at 7 bases. With 1 base clipped from V and 0 bases from J, the junction kept 6 bases outside the gene matches. The length of the CDR3 is 16 residues. From germline, CDR1 is MNHEY and CDR2 SVGEGT.

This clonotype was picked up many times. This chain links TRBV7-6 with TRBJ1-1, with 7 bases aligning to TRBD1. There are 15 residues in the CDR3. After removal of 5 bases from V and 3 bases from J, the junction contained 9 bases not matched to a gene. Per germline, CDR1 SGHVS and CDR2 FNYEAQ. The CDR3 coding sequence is TGTGCCAGCAGCGCCTGGACAGGTACTTACACTGAAGCTTTCTTT. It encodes CASSAWTGTYTEAFF. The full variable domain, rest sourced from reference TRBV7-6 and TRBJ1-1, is GAGVSQSPRYKVTKRGQDVALRCDPISGHVSLYWYRQALGQGPEFLTYFNYEAQQDKSGLPNDRFSAERPEGSISTLTIQRTEQRDSAMYRCASSAWTGTYTEAFFGQGTRLTVV.

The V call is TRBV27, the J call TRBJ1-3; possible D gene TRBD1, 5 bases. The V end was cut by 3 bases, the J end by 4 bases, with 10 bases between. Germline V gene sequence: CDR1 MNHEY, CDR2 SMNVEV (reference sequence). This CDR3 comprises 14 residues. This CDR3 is CASSFGRGGNTIYF. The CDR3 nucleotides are TGTGCCAGCAGTTTCGGAAGGGGAGGAAACACCATATATTTT.

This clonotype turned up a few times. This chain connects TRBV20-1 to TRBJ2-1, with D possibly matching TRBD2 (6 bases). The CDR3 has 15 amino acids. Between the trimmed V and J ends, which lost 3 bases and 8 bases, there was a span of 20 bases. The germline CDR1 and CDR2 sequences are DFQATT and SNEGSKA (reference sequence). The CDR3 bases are TGCAGTGCTAGGGACCGGGATAGGGGCGGGGATGAGCAGTTCTTC. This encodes CSARDRDRGGDEQFF.

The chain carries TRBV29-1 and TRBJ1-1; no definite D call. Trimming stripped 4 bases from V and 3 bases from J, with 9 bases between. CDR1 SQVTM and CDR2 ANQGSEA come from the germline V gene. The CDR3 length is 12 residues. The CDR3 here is CSVARRDTEAFF. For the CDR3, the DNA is TGCAGCGTTGCCCGTCGGGACACTGAAGCTTTCTTT.

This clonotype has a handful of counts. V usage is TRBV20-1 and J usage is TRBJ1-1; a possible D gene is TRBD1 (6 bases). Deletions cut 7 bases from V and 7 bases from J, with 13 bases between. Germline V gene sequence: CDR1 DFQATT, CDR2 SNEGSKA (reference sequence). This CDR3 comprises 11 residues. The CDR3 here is CSVQGGVEAFF. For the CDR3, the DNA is TGCAGTGTACAGGGAGGAGTTGAAGCTTTCTTT.

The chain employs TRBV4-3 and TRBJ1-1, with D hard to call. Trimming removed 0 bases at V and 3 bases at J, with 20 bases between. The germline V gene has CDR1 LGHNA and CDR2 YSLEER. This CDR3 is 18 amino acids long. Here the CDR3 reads CASSQEWGTVFNDTEAFF. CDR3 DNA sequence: TGCGCCAGCAGCCAAGAGTGGGGAACGGTCTTCAATGACACTGAAGCTTTCTTT.

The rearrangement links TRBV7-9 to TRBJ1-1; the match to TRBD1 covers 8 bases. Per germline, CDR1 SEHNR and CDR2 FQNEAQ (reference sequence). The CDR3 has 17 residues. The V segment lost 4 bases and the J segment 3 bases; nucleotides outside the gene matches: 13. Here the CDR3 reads CASSSKIRGQADTEAFF. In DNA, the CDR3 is TGTGCCAGCAGCTCAAAGATCCGGGGACAGGCCGACACTGAAGCTTTCTTT.

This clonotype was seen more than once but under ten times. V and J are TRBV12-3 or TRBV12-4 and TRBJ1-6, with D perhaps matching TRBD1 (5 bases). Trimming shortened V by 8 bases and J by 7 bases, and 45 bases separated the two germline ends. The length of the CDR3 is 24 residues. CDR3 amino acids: CASHYPQTDHGQGSPASVNSPLHF. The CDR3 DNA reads TGTGCCAGCCATTACCCTCAGACAGATCACGGGCAGGGCTCGCCCGCTAGTGTGAATTCACCCCTCCACTTT.

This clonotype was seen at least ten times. The chain's CDR3 is CASSLEGGPVYEQYF. CDR3 sequence (DNA): TGTGCCAGCAGCTTAGAAGGGGGGCCGGTCTACGAGCAGTACTTC. The chain joins TRBV7-2 to TRBJ2-7; D may correspond to TRBD1 or TRBD2 (6 bases each). Trimming pared 1 base from V and 3 bases from J, leaving 13 bases between. The CDR3 contains 15 residues. The germline V gene has CDR1 SGHTA and CDR2 FQGNSA.

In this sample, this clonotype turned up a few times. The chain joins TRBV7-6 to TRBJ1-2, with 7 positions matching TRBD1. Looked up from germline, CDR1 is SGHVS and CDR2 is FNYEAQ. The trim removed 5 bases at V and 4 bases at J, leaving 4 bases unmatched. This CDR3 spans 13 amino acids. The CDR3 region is CASSQTGSYGYTF. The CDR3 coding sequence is TGTGCCAGCAGCCAGACAGGGTCCTATGGCTACACCTTC.